The present T cell receptor beta chain was sequenced within a study of identical twins. V gave up 3 bases and J gave up 5 bases, with 11 bases separating them. The CDR3 extends over 13 amino acids. The germline V gene encodes CDR1 LNHNV and CDR2 YYDKDF (reference sequence). In the case of this clonotype: Its specificity is unknown.

Template switching added a universal primer site; cDNA carried unique molecular identifiers. Via MiXCR, TCRdb re-called the 5' RACE reads, giving one row per CDR3 protein. This sample has hundreds of thousands of distinct CDR3 sequences, with 7.1% found just once. Regarding the study as a whole: Those out-of-frame alpha sequences shared by twins showed an excess of low generation probability. Researchers reported weaker excess twin sharing in beta out-of-frame sequences.

The sample also formed part of further work on yellow fever vaccine responses in identical twins.

The J gene is TRBJ2-7, the V gene TRBV15; D perhaps matches TRBD2 (6 bases). This clonotype was obtained from a woman younger than 35 in good health. Sequencing was done on a sample of PBMCs. The CDR3 DNA sequence: TGTGCCACCAGCAGGCGGAGGGGACACGAGCAGTACGTC. It is translated as CATSRRRGHEQYV.